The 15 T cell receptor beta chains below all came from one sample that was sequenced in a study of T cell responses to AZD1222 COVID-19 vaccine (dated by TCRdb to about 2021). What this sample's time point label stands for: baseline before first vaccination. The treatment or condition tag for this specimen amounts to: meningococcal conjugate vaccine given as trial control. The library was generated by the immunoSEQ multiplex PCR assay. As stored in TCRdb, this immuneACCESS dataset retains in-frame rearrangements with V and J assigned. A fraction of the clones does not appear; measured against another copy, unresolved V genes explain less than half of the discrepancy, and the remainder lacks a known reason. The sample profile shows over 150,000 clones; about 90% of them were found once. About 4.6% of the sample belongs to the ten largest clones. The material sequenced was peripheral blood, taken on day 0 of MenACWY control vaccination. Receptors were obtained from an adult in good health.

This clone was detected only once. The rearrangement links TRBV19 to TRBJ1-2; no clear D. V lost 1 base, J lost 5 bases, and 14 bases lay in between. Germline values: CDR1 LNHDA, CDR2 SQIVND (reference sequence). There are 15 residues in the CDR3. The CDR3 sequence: CASSIGRGFGYGYTF. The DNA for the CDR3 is TGTGCCAGTAGTATAGGGCGCGGCTTCGGGTATGGCTACACCTTC.

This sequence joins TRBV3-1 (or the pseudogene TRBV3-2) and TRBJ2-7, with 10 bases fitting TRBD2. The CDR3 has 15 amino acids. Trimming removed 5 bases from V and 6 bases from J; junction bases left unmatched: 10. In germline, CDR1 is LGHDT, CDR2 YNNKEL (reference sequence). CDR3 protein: CASSISGGTGPEQYF. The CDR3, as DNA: TGTGCCAGCAGCATTAGCGGGGGGACCGGTCCCGAGCAGTACTTC.

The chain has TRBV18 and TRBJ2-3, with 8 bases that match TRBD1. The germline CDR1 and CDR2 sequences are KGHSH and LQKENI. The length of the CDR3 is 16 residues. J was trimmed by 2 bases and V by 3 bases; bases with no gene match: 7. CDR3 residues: CASSPLAGGFTDTQYF. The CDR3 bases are TGTGCCAGCTCACCCCTGGCAGGGGGCTTCACAGATACGCAGTATTTT.

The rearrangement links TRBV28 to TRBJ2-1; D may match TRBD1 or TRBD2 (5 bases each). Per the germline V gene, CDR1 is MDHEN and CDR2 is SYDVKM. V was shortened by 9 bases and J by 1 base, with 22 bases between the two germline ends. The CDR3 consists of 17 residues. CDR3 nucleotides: TGTGCCAGGTGGGGGTTGCAGTCGTACCAGTCCTACAATGAGCAGTTCTTC. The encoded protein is CARWGLQSYQSYNEQFF.

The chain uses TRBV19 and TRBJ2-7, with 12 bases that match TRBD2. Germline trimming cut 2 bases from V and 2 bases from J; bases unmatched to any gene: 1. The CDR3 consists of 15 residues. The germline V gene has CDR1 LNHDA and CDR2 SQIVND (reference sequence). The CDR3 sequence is CASSIRTSGTYEQYF. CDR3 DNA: TGTGCCAGTAGTATAAGGACTAGCGGGACCTACGAGCAGTACTTC.

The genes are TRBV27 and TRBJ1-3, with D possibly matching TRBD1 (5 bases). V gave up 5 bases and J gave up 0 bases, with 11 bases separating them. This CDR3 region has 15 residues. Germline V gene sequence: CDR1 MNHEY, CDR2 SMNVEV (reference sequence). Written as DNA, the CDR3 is TGTGCCAGCAGTCAGTTGGGGGTCTCTGGAAACACCATATATTTT. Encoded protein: CASSQLGVSGNTIYF.

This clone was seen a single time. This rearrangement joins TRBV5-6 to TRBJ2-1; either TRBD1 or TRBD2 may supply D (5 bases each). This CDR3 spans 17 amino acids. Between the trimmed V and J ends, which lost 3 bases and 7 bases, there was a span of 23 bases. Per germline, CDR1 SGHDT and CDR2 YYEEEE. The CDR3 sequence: CASSSPLRGRAGNEQFF. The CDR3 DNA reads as TGTGCCAGCAGCTCCCCTCTCCGGGGCCGGGCTGGAAATGAGCAGTTCTTC.

The CDR3 loop reads CASSKVKNTEAFF. DNA of the CDR3: TGTGCCAGCAGCAAAGTTAAGAACACTGAAGCTTTCTTT. V gene TRBV21-1 combines with J gene TRBJ1-1. TRBV21-1 is a recognized pseudogene. The CDR3 contains 13 residues.

The CDR3 sequence: CASSFQGATTNEKLFF. The CDR3 DNA sequence: TGCGCCAGCAGCTTTCAGGGAGCCACAACTAATGAAAAACTGTTTTTT. The chain has TRBV5-1 and TRBJ1-4, with TRBD1 as a possible D gene (5 bases). Trimming took 2 bases from V and 0 from J, leaving 11 bases between them. CDR1 and CDR2 from the germline V gene are SGHRS and YFSETQ. The CDR3 spans 16 residues. Looking up the rest from reference TRBV5-1 and TRBJ1-4 gives the full variable domain: KAGVTQTPRYLIKTRGQQVTLSCSPISGHRSVSWYQQTPGQGLQFLFEYFSETQRNKGNFPGRFSGRQFSNSRSEMNVSTLELGDSALYLCASSFQGATTNEKLFFGSGTQLSVL.

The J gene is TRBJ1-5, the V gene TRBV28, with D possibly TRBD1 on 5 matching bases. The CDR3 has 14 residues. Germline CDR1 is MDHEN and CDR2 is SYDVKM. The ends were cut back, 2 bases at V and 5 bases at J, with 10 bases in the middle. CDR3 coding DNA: TGTGCCAGCAGTTTAACGGGCAGGGATCAGCCCCAGCATTTT. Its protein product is CASSLTGRDQPQHF.

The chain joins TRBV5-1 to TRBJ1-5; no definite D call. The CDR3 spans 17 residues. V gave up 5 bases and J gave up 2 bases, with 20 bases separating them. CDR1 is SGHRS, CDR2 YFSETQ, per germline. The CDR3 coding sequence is TGCGCCAGCAGTTTTGAGCCCGGACCAAGCCGCAATCAGCCCCAGCATTTT. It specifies CASSFEPGPSRNQPQHF.

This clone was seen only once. CDR3 sequence reads: CASSPPGLAGDTQYF. In DNA form, the CDR3 reads TGTGCCAGCTCACCACCGGGACTAGCGGGAGATACGCAGTATTTT. This sequence joins TRBV18 and TRBJ2-3, with TRBD2 identical over 12 bases. In germline, CDR1 is KGHSH, CDR2 LQKENI. The length of the CDR3 is 15 residues. V was pared by 0 bases and J by 5 bases, with 0 bases of the junction left unmatched.

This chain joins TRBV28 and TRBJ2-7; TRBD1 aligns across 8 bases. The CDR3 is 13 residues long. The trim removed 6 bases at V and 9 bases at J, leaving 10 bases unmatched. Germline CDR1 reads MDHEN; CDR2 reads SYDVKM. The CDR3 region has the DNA TGTGCCAGCAGAGGGCAGGGGGCTTGGGGGCAGTACTTC. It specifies CASRGQGAWGQYF.

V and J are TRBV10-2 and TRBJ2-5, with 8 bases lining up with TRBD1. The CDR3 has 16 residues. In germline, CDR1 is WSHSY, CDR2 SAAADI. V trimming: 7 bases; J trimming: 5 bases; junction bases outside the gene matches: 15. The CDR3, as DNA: TGCGCCAGCACCGGGCACAGGGGGGAGCCCCAGGAGACCCAGTACTTC. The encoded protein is CASTGHRGEPQETQYF.

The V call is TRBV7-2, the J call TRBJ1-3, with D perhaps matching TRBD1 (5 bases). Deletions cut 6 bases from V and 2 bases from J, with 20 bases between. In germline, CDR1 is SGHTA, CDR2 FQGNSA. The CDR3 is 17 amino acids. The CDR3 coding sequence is TGTGCCAGCAGTCCGCGACGTGTGGCAGGGCCTGGAAACACCATATATTTT. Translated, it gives CASSPRRVAGPGNTIYF. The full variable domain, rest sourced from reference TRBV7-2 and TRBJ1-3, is GAGVSQSPSNKVTEKGKDVELRCDPISGHTALYWYRQSLGQGLEFLIYFQGNSAPDKSGLPSDRFSAERTGGSVSTLTIQRTQQEDSAVYLCASSPRRVAGPGNTIYFGEGSWLTVV.